The entry that follows covers one TCR beta chain sequence. What antigen it recognizes has not been identified. No qualities accompany the bases; no much larger clone lies one base away. Collaborating institutions collected whole blood in K2EDTA tubes following their own protocols. For TCRbeta analysis, collaborator samples were shipped as frozen whole blood, as isolated PBMCs, or as DNA extracted from either sample type. TCRbeta CDR3 regions were amplified from genomic DNA using the immunoSEQ Assay, a bias-controlled multiplex PCR. In the authors' own workflow: The number of nucleated cells in each sample was estimated from the amplification of reference gene primers within the assay. To quantify the absolute abundance of each unique TCRbeta CDR3 rearrangement, sequence reads were collapsed and filtered. Productive Simpson clonality was computed per sample as the square root of Simpson's diversity index over productive rearrangements. Entries here come from immuneACCESS through TCRdb and include only in-frame sequences with V and J called. Some clones fail to appear in such tables; in the studies checked, an unresolved V gene covers under half of the shortfall, and the cause of the remainder is unknown. V and J calls and clone size are as listed in that table; D and trimming were resolved from the DNA. Counted in this sample were under 250,000 clones; approximately 86% of them appeared once. Around 5.5% of the sample is in the top ten clones.

These data originate in a study of blood T cell repertoires in COVID-19 (dated by TCRdb to 2018 to 2021). Describing the broader study: The collaborator samples originated in the United States, Italy and Spain and spanned the acute and convalescent phases of COVID-19. The prospective study material was composed of cDNA or gDNA derived from T cells, B-cell-depleted T cells, or PBMCs. Deeply sampled blood TCRbeta repertoires from subjects exposed to, actively infected with, or recovered from COVID-19 were included in the dataset. The repertoires were made available in a free public database intended to serve as a resource for research on the immune response to SARS-CoV-2. The samples were drawn from the first 160 participants of the ongoing ImmuneRACE study and from 950 to 1,500 subjects provided by 6 global collaborators. The sample metadata nearly always contained a de-identified subject ID, COVID-19 status, age in years and sex. Where available, HLA class I and class II types were obtained from metadata supplied by the sample provider rather than from assay-based typing.

The study at large found these results: The quantity of clinical and demographic metadata differed by source and by participant and was supplied without curation.

Relative to germline, V is missing 5 bases and J is missing 6 bases, with 5 bases of the junction outside any gene match. The germline V gene yields SGHVS for CDR1 and FQNEAQ for CDR2. From cysteine to phenylalanine, the CDR3 is 15 amino acids long. CDR3 DNA is the only sequence kept; it has 45 bases, read in frame from the first base. The chain was built from TRBV7-8 and TRBJ2-1; TRBD2 aligns with 12 central bases. The source of this sequence is a human donor in a cohort sampled during active COVID-19. Input material: peripheral blood. The CDR3 sequence is CASSLTSGGINEQFF. The nucleotide sequence reads as follows: TGTGCCAGCAGCCTCACTAGCGGGGGGATCAATGAGCAGTTCTTC.